These T cell receptor beta chains were read from a single sample in a study of blood T cell repertoires in COVID-19. Libraries were prepared by immunoSEQ multiplex PCR; TCRdb keeps only in-frame clonotypes and omits some of them. The table has 200,000 to 250,000 clones, roughly 86% seen once; the top ten hold around 2.8%. The sample comprised peripheral blood. The source of these receptors is a woman in her twenties or thirties who had recovered from COVID-19. CDR3s include the opening cysteine and the closing phenylalanine or tryptophan. Each record gives: CDR3 protein, J gene, V gene, CDR3 length, clone size. Expanded clones are given a class, and other clones once, few, many or no size at all.

CDR3aa: CSVGQKVDGYTF
j_gene: TRBJ1-2
v_gene: TRBV29-1
len: 12
abundance: NA

CDR3aa: CASTVAPLAGGLETQYF
j_gene: TRBJ2-5
v_gene: TRBV2
len: 17
abundance: NA

CDR3aa: CASSLDRYNEQFF
j_gene: TRBJ2-1
v_gene: TRBV5-8
len: 13
abundance: NA

CDR3aa: CASSLTGGQPQHF
j_gene: TRBJ1-5
v_gene: TRBV27
len: 13
abundance: NA

CDR3aa: CASSLSSSGLEGYTF
j_gene: TRBJ1-2
v_gene: TRBV27
len: 15
abundance: once

CDR3aa: CASSTRGYQETQYF
j_gene: TRBJ2-5
v_gene: TRBV19
len: 14
abundance: NA

CDR3aa: CASSVALTDSPLHF
j_gene: TRBJ1-6
v_gene: TRBV9
len: 14
abundance: NA

CDR3aa: CASSQWSASGPFDIQYF
j_gene: TRBJ2-4
v_gene: TRBV16
len: 17
abundance: NA

CDR3aa: CASSGGLARTGELFF
j_gene: TRBJ2-2
v_gene: TRBV13
len: 15
abundance: once

CDR3aa: CASSQELLANEQFF
j_gene: TRBJ2-1
v_gene: TRBV5-1
len: 14
abundance: once

CDR3aa: CAISDSGGRANEQYF
j_gene: TRBJ2-7
v_gene: TRBV10-3
len: 15
abundance: NA

CDR3aa: CASGIRDYNEQFF
j_gene: TRBJ2-1
v_gene: TRBV27
len: 13
abundance: NA

CDR3aa: CASSYSKGHTEAFF
j_gene: TRBJ1-1
v_gene: TRBV6-2/TRBV6-3
len: 14
abundance: NA

CDR3aa: CASSQVARAYGYTF
j_gene: TRBJ1-2
v_gene: TRBV4-3
len: 14
abundance: NA

CDR3aa: CASSPTGGWDGYTF
j_gene: TRBJ1-2
v_gene: TRBV3-1/TRBV3-2
len: 14
abundance: few

CDR3aa: CASSYGTRSYEQYF
j_gene: TRBJ2-7
v_gene: TRBV6-5
len: 14
abundance: NA

CDR3aa: CASSLVPRLAADEQYF
j_gene: TRBJ2-7
v_gene: TRBV7-9
len: 16
abundance: NA

CDR3aa: CASSTLRDRGLRALHF
j_gene: TRBJ1-6
v_gene: TRBV5-6
len: 16
abundance: NA

CDR3aa: CASSPATGRPRETQYF
j_gene: TRBJ2-5
v_gene: TRBV18
len: 16
abundance: once

CDR3aa: CASSLAGQGPPYEQYF
j_gene: TRBJ2-7
v_gene: TRBV5-1
len: 16
abundance: NA

CDR3aa: CASSQDEGTGEETQYF
j_gene: TRBJ2-5
v_gene: TRBV4-2
len: 16
abundance: NA

CDR3aa: CASKRGGVSRDYEQYF
j_gene: TRBJ2-7
v_gene: TRBV28
len: 16
abundance: NA

CDR3aa: CASSLLAGGLNTGELFF
j_gene: TRBJ2-2
v_gene: TRBV9
len: 17
abundance: NA

CDR3aa: CAWRGGAGTEAFF
j_gene: TRBJ1-1
v_gene: TRBV30
len: 13
abundance: NA

CDR3aa: CATSQGLRRDSYNEQFF
j_gene: TRBJ2-1
v_gene: TRBV15
len: 17
abundance: NA

CDR3aa: CAWADSRNQPQHF
j_gene: TRBJ1-5
v_gene: TRBV30
len: 13
abundance: NA

CDR3aa: CASSPGGVGVQPQHF
j_gene: TRBJ1-5
v_gene: TRBV10-2
len: 15
abundance: NA

CDR3aa: CASSLLVDNEQFF
j_gene: TRBJ2-1
v_gene: TRBV3-1/TRBV3-2
len: 13
abundance: NA